This T cell receptor beta chain was sequenced during a study of blood T cell repertoires in COVID-19. Overall study: T cells, B-cell-depleted T cells, or PBMCs provided the cDNA or gDNA that served as material.

Here immunoSEQ multiplex PCR was the method, and the copy in TCRdb shows in-frame clones only, minus some. The data contain a few hundred thousand clones, approximately 91% of them seen just once; the ten biggest clones take up just under 1%. In the case of this clone: Other DNA sequences in this specimen translate into the identical CDR3.

The receptor's source is a woman in her 30s who had recovered from COVID-19. The material sequenced was PBMCs or T cells enriched from blood (not recorded which).

The CDR3 is CSVERQGYGYTF. The CDR3 DNA reads as TGCAGCGTTGAAAGACAGGGTTATGGCTACACCTTC. The chain uses TRBV29-1 and TRBJ1-2; 7 nucleotides align to TRBD1. The CDR3 contains 12 residues. CDR1 is SQVTM and CDR2 is ANQGSEA in the germline V gene. J lost 5 bases, V lost 2 bases, and 2 bases had no gene match.